The rows below give T cell receptor beta chains drawn from one sample of a study of cytomegalovirus exposure and HLA in healthy donors. The repertoire was sequenced with immunoSEQ multiplex PCR; TCRdb's copy has only in-frame clones and lacks some. The specimen's table records about 140,000 clones. Sample: PBMCs. These receptors all stem from a male donor in good health and CMV-seronegative. The conserved cysteine and the conserved F or W are not part of the CDR3 here.

cdr3_length: 10
v_call: TRBV5-6
cdr3_aa: ASSLARIEAF

cdr3_length: 13
v_call: TRBV29-1
cdr3_aa: SVGLWRWNTDTQY

cdr3_length: 13
v_call: TRBV13
cdr3_aa: ASSLEASGQETQY

cdr3_length: 10
v_call: TRBV15
cdr3_aa: ATSRGWSEQY

cdr3_length: 12
v_call: TRBV18
cdr3_aa: ASSPDRTNQPQH

cdr3_length: 13
v_call: TRBV30
cdr3_aa: AWSSPQGARTEAF

cdr3_length: 13
v_call: TRBV10-2
cdr3_aa: ASPRERLLTDTQY

cdr3_length: 15
v_call: TRBV4-3
cdr3_aa: ASSQDPVGTGGDGYT

cdr3_length: 9
v_call: TRBV30
cdr3_aa: ASRQVDEAF

cdr3_length: 13
v_call: TRBV7-9
cdr3_aa: ASSQGQGVYNEQF

cdr3_length: 13
v_call: TRBV5-1
cdr3_aa: ASSLTGPNSYEQY

cdr3_length: 12
v_call: TRBV5-1
cdr3_aa: ASSLGGGGTEAF

cdr3_length: 13
v_call: TRBV5-6
cdr3_aa: ASSLAGNSNQPQH

cdr3_length: 11
v_call: TRBV2
cdr3_aa: ASPGGPYNEQF

cdr3_length: 14
v_call: TRBV7-8
cdr3_aa: ASSLSDTAFRDGYT

cdr3_length: 13
v_call: TRBV7-2
cdr3_aa: ASSLIDRAGNIQY

cdr3_length: 10
v_call: TRBV10-3
cdr3_aa: AARSIRTEAF

cdr3_length: 11
v_call: TRBV4-3
cdr3_aa: ASSQAPSLELF

cdr3_length: 11
v_call: TRBV30
cdr3_aa: AWEGTQGEKLF

cdr3_length: 9
v_call: TRBV29-1
cdr3_aa: SVRAGDTQY

cdr3_length: 12
v_call: TRBV9
cdr3_aa: ASSPGGGTGELF

cdr3_length: 15
v_call: TRBV28
cdr3_aa: ASSSPTGGVSSYEQY

cdr3_length: 12
v_call: TRBV9
cdr3_aa: ASSKGTGTGELF

cdr3_length: 10
v_call: TRBV11-2
cdr3_aa: ASSPQGTEAF

cdr3_length: 13
v_call: TRBV6-1
cdr3_aa: ASSFDRGGPYGYT

cdr3_length: 14
v_call: TRBV30
cdr3_aa: AWSVLPPRSYNEQF

cdr3_length: 13
v_call: TRBV7-9
cdr3_aa: ASSYQLTGRTEAF

cdr3_length: 15
v_call: TRBV9
cdr3_aa: ASSVALPGQGKNIQY

cdr3_length: 14
v_call: TRBV30
cdr3_aa: AWSARLAVEGAEQF

cdr3_length: 12
v_call: TRBV9
cdr3_aa: ASSVRLRDSPLH

cdr3_length: 12
v_call: TRBV6-1
cdr3_aa: ASFPREGAREQF

cdr3_length: 14
v_call: TRBV19
cdr3_aa: ASSRWGLNSNQPQH

cdr3_length: 13
v_call: TRBV28
cdr3_aa: ASSFEGAGNQPQH

cdr3_length: 13
v_call: TRBV19
cdr3_aa: ASSSGTSGGYEQY

cdr3_length: 13
v_call: TRBV18
cdr3_aa: ASSPLTSGRNEQF

cdr3_length: 15
v_call: TRBV4-3
cdr3_aa: ASSQVGGGGSFDTQY

cdr3_length: 12
v_call: TRBV5-1
cdr3_aa: ASSFLDTNTEAF

cdr3_length: 12
v_call: TRBV9
cdr3_aa: ASSVDRANTEAF

cdr3_length: 13
v_call: TRBV6-6
cdr3_aa: ASTRHKESGETQY

cdr3_length: 13
v_call: TRBV5-1
cdr3_aa: ASSPGTGWPGELF